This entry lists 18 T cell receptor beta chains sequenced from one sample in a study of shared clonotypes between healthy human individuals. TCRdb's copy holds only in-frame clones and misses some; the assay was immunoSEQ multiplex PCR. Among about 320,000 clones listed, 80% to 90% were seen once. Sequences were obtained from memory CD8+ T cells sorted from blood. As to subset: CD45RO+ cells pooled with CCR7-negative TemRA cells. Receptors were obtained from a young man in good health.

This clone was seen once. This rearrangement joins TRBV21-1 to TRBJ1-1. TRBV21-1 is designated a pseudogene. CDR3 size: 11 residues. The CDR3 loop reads CASPNRVEAFF. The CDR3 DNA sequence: TGTGCCAGCCCCAACCGGGTTGAAGCTTTCTTT.

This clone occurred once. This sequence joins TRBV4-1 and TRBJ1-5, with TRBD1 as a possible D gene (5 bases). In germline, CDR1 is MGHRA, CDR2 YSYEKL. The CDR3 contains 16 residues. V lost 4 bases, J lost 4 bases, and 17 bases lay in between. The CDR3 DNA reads TGCGCCAGCAGCCGAAGCCTGGGGGGGTCGAATCAGCCCCAGCATTTT. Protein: CASSRSLGGSNQPQHF.

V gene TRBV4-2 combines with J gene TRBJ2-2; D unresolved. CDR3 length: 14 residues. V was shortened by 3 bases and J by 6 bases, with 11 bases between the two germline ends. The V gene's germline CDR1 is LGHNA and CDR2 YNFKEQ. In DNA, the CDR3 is TGTGCCAGCAGCCACAATAACGAGCCCGGGGAGCTGTTTTTT. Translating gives CASSHNNEPGELFF.

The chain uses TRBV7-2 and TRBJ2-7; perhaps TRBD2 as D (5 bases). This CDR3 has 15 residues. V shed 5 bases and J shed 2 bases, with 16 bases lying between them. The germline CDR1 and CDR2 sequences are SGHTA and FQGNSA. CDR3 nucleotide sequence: TGTGCCAGCAGCGTCCTCGGGGTAAGGACCTACGAGCAGTACTTC. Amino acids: CASSVLGVRTYEQYF.

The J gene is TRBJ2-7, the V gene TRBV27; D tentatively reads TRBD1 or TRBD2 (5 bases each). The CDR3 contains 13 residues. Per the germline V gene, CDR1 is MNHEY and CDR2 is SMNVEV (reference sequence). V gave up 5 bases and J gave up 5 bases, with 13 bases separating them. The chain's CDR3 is CASSRDPWNEQYF. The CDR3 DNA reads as TGTGCCAGCAGTAGGGACCCCTGGAACGAGCAGTACTTC.

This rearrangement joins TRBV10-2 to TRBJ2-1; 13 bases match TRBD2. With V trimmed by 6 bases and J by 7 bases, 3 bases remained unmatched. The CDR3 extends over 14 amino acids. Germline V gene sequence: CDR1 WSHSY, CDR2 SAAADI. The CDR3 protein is CASRGLAGWNEQFF. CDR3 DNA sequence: TGCGCCAGCAGGGGACTAGCGGGATGGAATGAGCAGTTCTTC.

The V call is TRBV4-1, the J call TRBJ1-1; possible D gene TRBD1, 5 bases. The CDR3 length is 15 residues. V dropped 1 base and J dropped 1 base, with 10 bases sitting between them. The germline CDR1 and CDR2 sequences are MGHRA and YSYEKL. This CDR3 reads CASSQVKQGNTEAFF. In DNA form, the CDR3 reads TGCGCCAGCAGCCAAGTCAAGCAGGGGAACACTGAAGCTTTCTTT.

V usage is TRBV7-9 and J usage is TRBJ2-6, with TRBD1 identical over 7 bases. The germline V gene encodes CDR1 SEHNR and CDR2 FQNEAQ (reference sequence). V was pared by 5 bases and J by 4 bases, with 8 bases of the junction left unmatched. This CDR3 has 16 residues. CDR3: CASSPSDRAGANVLTF. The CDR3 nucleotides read TGTGCCAGCAGCCCCAGCGACAGGGCAGGGGCCAACGTCCTGACTTTC.

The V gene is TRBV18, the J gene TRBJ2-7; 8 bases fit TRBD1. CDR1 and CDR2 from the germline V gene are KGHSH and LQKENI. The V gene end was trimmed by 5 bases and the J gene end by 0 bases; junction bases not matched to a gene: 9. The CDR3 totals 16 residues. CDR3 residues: CASSDRGRGLSYEQYF. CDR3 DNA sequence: TGTGCCAGCTCAGACAGGGGTCGGGGACTCTCCTACGAGCAGTACTTC.

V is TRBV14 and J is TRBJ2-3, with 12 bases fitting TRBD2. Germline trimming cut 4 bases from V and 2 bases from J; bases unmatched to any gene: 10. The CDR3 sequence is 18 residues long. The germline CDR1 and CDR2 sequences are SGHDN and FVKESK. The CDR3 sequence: CASSRIPSGGAVTDTQYF. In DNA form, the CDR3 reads TGTGCCAGCAGCCGGATCCCTAGCGGGGGGGCCGTCACAGATACGCAGTATTTT.

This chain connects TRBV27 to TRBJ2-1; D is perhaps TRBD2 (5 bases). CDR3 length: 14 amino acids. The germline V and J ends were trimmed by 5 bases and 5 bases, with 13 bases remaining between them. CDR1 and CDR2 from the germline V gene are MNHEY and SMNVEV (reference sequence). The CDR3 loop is CASSPGIAHNEQFF. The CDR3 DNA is TGTGCCAGCAGTCCTGGGATAGCGCACAATGAGCAGTTCTTC.

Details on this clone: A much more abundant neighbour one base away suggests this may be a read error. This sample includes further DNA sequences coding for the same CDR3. The CDR3 DNA reads as TGTGCCAGCAGCTTGGGGGGGAACACTGAAGCTTTCTTT. Its translation: CASSLGGNTEAFF. The chain employs TRBV5-6 and TRBJ1-1; D call uncertain. This CDR3 has 13 amino acids. V was pared by 0 bases and J by 1 base, with 4 bases between. Germline V gives CDR1 SGHDT, CDR2 YYEEEE.

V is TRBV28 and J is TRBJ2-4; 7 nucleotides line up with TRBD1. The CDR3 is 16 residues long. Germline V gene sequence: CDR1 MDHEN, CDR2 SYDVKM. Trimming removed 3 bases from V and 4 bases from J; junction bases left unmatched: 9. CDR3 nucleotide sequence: TGTGCCAGCAGTTTTTGGACAGGATCCGTTAAAAACATTCAGTACTTC. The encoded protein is CASSFWTGSVKNIQYF.

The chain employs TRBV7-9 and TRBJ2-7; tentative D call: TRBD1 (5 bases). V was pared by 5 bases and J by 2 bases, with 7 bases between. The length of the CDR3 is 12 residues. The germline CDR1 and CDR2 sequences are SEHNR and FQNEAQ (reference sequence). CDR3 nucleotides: TGTGCCAGCAGCGGCAGGGCCTACGAGCAGTACTTC. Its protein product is CASSGRAYEQYF. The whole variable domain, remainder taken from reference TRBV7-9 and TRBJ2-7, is DTGVSQNPRHKITKRGQNVTFRCDPISEHNRLYWYRQTLGQGPEFLTYFQNEAQLEKSRLLSDRFSAERPKGSFSTLEIQRTEQGDSAMYLCASSGRAYEQYFGPGTRLTVT.

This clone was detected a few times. The CDR3 region has the DNA TGTGCCAGCAGCGACGTAGGGACAGGCTATGGCTACACCTTC. This codes for CASSDVGTGYGYTF. The chain joins TRBV11-1 to TRBJ1-2; TRBD1 aligns across 8 bases. V shed 5 bases, J shed 4 bases, and the junction held 6 bases outside the gene matches. Per germline, CDR1 SGHAT and CDR2 FQDESV (reference sequence). This CDR3 comprises 14 residues.

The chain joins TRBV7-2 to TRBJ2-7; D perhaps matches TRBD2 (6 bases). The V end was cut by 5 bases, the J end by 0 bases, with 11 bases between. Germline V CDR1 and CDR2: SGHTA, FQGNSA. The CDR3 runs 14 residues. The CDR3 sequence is CASSDRRGSYEQYF. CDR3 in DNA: TGTGCCAGCAGCGACCGGAGGGGCTCCTACGAGCAGTACTTC.

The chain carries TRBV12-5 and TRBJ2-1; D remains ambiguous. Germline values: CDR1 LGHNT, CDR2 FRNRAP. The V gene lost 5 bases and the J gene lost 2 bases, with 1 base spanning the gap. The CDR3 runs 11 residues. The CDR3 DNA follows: TGTGCTAGTGGTCCCTACAATGAGCAGTTCTTC. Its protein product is CASGPYNEQFF.

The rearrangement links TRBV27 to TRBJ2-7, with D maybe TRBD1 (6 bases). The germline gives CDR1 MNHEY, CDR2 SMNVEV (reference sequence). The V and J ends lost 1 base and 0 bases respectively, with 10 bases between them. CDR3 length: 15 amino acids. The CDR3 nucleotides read TGTGCCAGCAGTTTATTCAGGGGAAGCTCCTACGAGCAGTACTTC. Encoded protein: CASSLFRGSSYEQYF.